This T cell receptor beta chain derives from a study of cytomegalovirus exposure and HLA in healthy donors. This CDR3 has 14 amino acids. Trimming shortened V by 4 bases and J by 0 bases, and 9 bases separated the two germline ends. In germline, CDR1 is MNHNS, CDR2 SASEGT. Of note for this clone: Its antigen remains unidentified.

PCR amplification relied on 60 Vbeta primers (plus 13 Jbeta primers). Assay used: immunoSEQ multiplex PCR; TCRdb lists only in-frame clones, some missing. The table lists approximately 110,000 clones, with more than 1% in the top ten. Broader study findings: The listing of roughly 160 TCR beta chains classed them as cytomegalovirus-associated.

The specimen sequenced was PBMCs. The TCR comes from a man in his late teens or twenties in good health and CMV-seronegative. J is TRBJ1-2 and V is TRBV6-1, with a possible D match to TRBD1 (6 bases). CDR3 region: CASSGGLTNYGYTF. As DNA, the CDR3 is TGTGCCAGCAGTGGGGGGCTCACTAACTATGGCTACACCTTC.